This T cell receptor beta chain comes out of a study of blood T cell repertoires in COVID-19. A note on this clone: At one boundary the junction diverges from the germline segment, which might be a read error.

Sequenced by immunoSEQ multiplex PCR; TCRdb stores in-frame clones only, minus some. The sample includes 250,000 to 350,000 clones, nearly 90% seen only once; the top ten take under 6%. The clonotype comes from a woman in her 30s who had recovered from COVID-19. Material for sequencing was PBMCs or T cells enriched from blood (not recorded which).

The CDR3 sequence is CASSSSGAGNTIFF. CDR3 bases: TGTGCCAGCAGTTCTTCAGGGGCTGGAAACACCATATTTTTT. The chain recombines TRBV6-6 with TRBJ1-3; TRBD1 is a possible D gene (6 bases). In germline, CDR1 is MNHNY, CDR2 SVGAGI (reference sequence). This CDR3 region has 14 residues.